This TCR beta chain was profiled in a study of T cells after posttransplantation cyclophosphamide. Whole-study findings and limits: TRB overlap between skin or GI tissue T cells and blood was limited. TRB clonality was highly associated with recipient CMV seropositivity and reactivation.

Germline V gene lookup returns CDR1 LGHNT and CDR2 FRNRAP. This CDR3 contains 16 residues. V lost 1 base and J 5 bases, leaving 15 bases between the germline ends. This clone has a count of ten or more. Its antigen remains unidentified. The repertoire was sequenced with immunoSEQ multiplex PCR; TCRdb's copy has only in-frame clones and lacks some. This sample carries around 24,000 clones, none of them present only once. Treatment was busulfan-fludarabine conditioning, a marrow graft, and cyclophosphamide on days +3 and +4. The source is a male patient younger than 30 who received an allogeneic stem cell transplant from a related donor, was CMV-positive, and had no GVHD. Some T cells may have originated in the graft donor. This specimen consisted of PBMCs, obtained after allogeneic stem cell transplant with posttransplant cyclophosphamide. V is TRBV12-5 and J is TRBJ2-1; D is possibly TRBD2 (7 bases). The CDR3 coding sequence is TGTGCTAGTGGTTTGGAAGTAGGGGGGGCCCACAATGAGCAGTTCTTC. Translating it yields CASGLEVGGAHNEQFF.